The 15 T cell receptor beta chains below were found in one sample sequenced in a study of T cell repertoires in cytomegalovirus infection. In TCRdb, the reads were re-called with MiXCR into one record per CDR3 protein. Seen here are about 890,000 distinct CDR3 sequences, around 30% observed once, and the top ten hold roughly an eighth. These receptors lack a known antigen. The starting material was cultured CD8+ T cells from PBMCs, obtained from culture after CMV antigen stimulation. All receptors come from a human donor in good health (CMV status not recorded). Some clones in this sample may be carry-over from other donors' samples.

The J gene is TRBJ2-2, the V gene TRBV6-5; D gene uncertain. The V end lost 10 bases, the J end lost 7 bases, and 13 bases lay between the germline ends. CDR1 and CDR2 (germline): MNHEY, SVGAGI. The CDR3 spans 12 residues. The CDR3 DNA sequence: TGTGCCATTAGGACCGCGAGCGGGGAGCTGTTTTTT. Protein sequence: CAIRTASGELFF.

Only a few counts were recorded for this clonotype. The chain employs TRBV7-9 and TRBJ1-4; 8 bases align to TRBD1. With V trimmed by 2 bases and J by 7 bases, 6 bases remained unmatched. Per the germline V gene, CDR1 is SEHNR and CDR2 is FQNEAQ (reference sequence). The CDR3 runs to 15 residues. The CDR3 spells CASSLTAGGPEKLFF. The CDR3 coding sequence is TGTGCCAGCAGCTTAACCGCAGGGGGCCCTGAAAAACTGTTTTTT.

The chain employs TRBV20-1 and TRBJ2-2; 9 nucleotides align to TRBD2. J was trimmed by 6 bases and V by 0 bases; bases with no gene match: 11. Germline V lookup: CDR1 DFQATT, CDR2 SNEGSKA (reference sequence). The length of the CDR3 is 17 residues. The CDR3, as DNA: TGCAGTGCTAGAGATTCTAGCGGGAATACCTCATCCGGGGAGCTGTTTTTT. It encodes CSARDSSGNTSSGELFF.

Note on this clonotype: A much larger clone lies a single base off, so this may be a read error. This rearrangement joins TRBV7-9 to TRBJ1-5, with 8 bases identical to TRBD1. The trim removed 5 bases at V and 1 base at J, leaving 10 bases unmatched. Germline values: CDR1 SEHNR, CDR2 FQNEAQ (reference sequence). This CDR3 contains 17 residues. DNA for the CDR3: TGTGCCAGCAGCCTGGGAAACCGGGACAGGAGCAATCAGCCCCAGCATTTT. Translation gives CASSLGNRDRSNQPQHF.

This clonotype was picked up many times. The chain links TRBV7-6 to TRBJ2-7; 7 bases line up with TRBD1. The J segment lost 2 bases and the V segment lost 4 bases, leaving 5 bases of the junction unmatched. Germline loops: CDR1 SGHVS, CDR2 FNYEAQ. This CDR3 is 14 amino acids long. CDR3 region: CASSSGDSPYEQYF. In nucleotides, the CDR3 is TGTGCCAGCAGCTCCGGGGACAGTCCCTACGAGCAGTACTTC.

The rearrangement joins TRBV18 to TRBJ2-7, with D maybe TRBD2 (6 bases). Germline V gene sequence: CDR1 KGHSH, CDR2 LQKENI. This CDR3 spans 14 amino acids. In DNA form, the CDR3 reads TGTGCCAGCTCATCACCGGGGGTCTCGTACGAGCAGTACGTC. It yields the protein CASSSPGVSYEQYV.

There are a few counts of this clonotype. The V and J genes are TRBV6-1 and TRBJ1-5, with 11 nucleotides matching TRBD1. This CDR3 has 16 residues. CDR1 and CDR2 (germline): MNHNS, SASEGT. J gave up 2 bases and V 6 bases, and 6 bases lay outside the gene matches. The CDR3 region is CASSEDRGQGNQPQHF. The CDR3 nucleotides are TGTGCCAGCAGCGAGGACAGGGGGCAAGGCAATCAGCCCCAGCATTTT.

The J gene is TRBJ1-1, the V gene TRBV4-1; tentatively, D is TRBD1 (5 bases). The CDR3 has 12 residues. V lost 4 bases and J 6 bases, leaving 9 bases between the germline ends. CDR1 and CDR2 (germline): MGHRA, YSYEKL. The CDR3 DNA reads as TGCGCCAGCAGCCTCGGACATTCTGAAGCTTTCTTT. Translation: CASSLGHSEAFF.

This clonotype has only a few counts. This chain connects TRBV6-1 to TRBJ1-5; D not resolved. Trimming took off 6 bases at V and 1 base at J, with 13 bases between the two ends. This CDR3 has 15 residues. Germline CDR1 and CDR2: MNHNS and SASEGT. CDR3: CASSLSSGSNQPQHF. The CDR3, as DNA: TGTGCCAGCAGCCTCTCGAGTGGGAGCAATCAGCCCCAGCATTTT.

The sample holds many counts of this clonotype. The V call is TRBV6-5, the J call TRBJ2-3, with D perhaps given as TRBD1 or TRBD2 (5 bases each). The CDR3 totals 15 residues. V lost 5 bases, J lost 7 bases, and 19 bases lay in between. Per the germline V gene, CDR1 is MNHEY and CDR2 is SVGAGI. The CDR3 loop reads CASSKASFGAYTQYF. In DNA form, the CDR3 reads TGTGCCAGCAGTAAAGCTAGTTTCGGGGCTTATACGCAGTATTTT.

The chain is built from TRBV2 and TRBJ1-5; 9 bases line up with TRBD1. The germline CDR1 and CDR2 sequences are SNHLY and FYNNEI. The V gene end was trimmed by 9 bases and the J gene end by 1 base; junction bases not matched to a gene: 10. The CDR3 covers 16 residues. The DNA of the CDR3 is TGTGCCAGTACACCCTCTGACAGGGGGAGCAATCAGCCCCAGCATTTT. It translates to CASTPSDRGSNQPQHF.

The rearrangement links TRBV6-2 or TRBV6-3 to TRBJ2-5, with D tentatively TRBD1 (6 bases). Trimming took 6 bases from V and 7 from J, leaving 24 bases between them. Germline values: CDR1 MNHEY, CDR2 SVGEGT. The CDR3 has 16 residues. CDR3 coding DNA: TGTGCCAGCAGGACACCGGGACACTCGTTGCCGGGGACCCAGTACTTC. This translates into CASRTPGHSLPGTQYF.

This clonotype was counted ten times or more. The chain links TRBV7-6 to TRBJ1-5; D perhaps matches TRBD1 (6 bases). The CDR3 length is 16 residues. Germline V gene sequence: CDR1 SGHVS, CDR2 FNYEAQ. Trimming stripped 1 base from V and 6 bases from J, with 16 bases between. The CDR3 reads CASSLGTASLSQPQHF. CDR3 in DNA: TGTGCCAGCAGCTTAGGGACAGCGTCTTTAAGTCAGCCCCAGCATTTT.

The gene calls are TRBV9 and TRBJ2-4; 10 bases line up with TRBD1. CDR3 length equals 16 residues. Losses at the gene ends were 4 bases for V and 2 bases for J; bases not matched to a gene: 6. CDR1 and CDR2 (germline): SGDLS, YYNGEE. CDR3 DNA sequence: TGTGCCAGCAGCCCCGGGGGACAGGGGTCCAAAAACATTCAGTACTTC. It yields the protein CASSPGGQGSKNIQYF.

The V and J genes are TRBV28 and TRBJ2-7; 8 bases map to TRBD1. The CDR3 extends over 20 amino acids. Trimming took 4 bases from V and 2 from J; bases not matched to a gene: 22. CDR1 MDHEN and CDR2 SYDVKM come from the germline V gene. This CDR3 reads CASSSVIGQGKFPRAYEQYV. The CDR3 bases are TGTGCCAGCAGTTCCGTAATAGGACAGGGTAAATTTCCGCGCGCCTACGAGCAGTACGTC.